This T cell receptor beta chain was sequenced for a study of blood T cell repertoires in COVID-19. The CDR3 contains 13 residues. Germline CDR1 reads MGHRA; CDR2 reads YSYEKL. V dropped 1 base and J dropped 5 bases, with 9 bases sitting between them. Study members were between about 18 and 100 years old and lived in approximately 25 US regions. Cohorts were determined from participant-reported clinical history. A case of COVID-19 had been met by exposed participants within 2 weeks before study entry. As originally analysed: Nucleated cell counts were estimated from reference gene primer amplification. Clones were read by immunoSEQ multiplex PCR, and TCRdb kept only the in-frame ones, dropping some. For V, J and clone size, that table is used; D and trimming come from the DNA. Among roughly 140,000 clones listed, about 83% were seen once.

The source of this sequence is a woman aged 50 to 65 who had been exposed to COVID-19. The material sequenced was PBMCs or T cells enriched from blood (not recorded which). This chain uses TRBV4-1 with TRBJ2-7, with TRBD2 as a possible D gene (5 bases). CDR3 bases: TGCGCCAGCAGCCAAGTCGGGGATAACGAGCAGTACTTC. Translation: CASSQVGDNEQYF.